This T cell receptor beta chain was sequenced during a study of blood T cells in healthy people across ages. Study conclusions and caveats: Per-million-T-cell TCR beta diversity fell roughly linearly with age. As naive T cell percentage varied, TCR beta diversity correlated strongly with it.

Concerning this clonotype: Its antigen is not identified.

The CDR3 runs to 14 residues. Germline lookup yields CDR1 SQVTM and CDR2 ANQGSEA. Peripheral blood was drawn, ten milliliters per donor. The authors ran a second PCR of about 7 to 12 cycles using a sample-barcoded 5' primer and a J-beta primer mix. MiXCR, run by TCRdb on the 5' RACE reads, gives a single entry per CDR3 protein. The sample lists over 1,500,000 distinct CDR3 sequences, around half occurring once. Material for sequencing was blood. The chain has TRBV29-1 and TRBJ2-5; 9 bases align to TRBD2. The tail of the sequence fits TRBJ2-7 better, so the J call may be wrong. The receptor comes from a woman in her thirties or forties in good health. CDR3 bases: TGCAGCGTTCAAGGGGCGGGGGGGACCTACGAGCAGTACTTC. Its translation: CSVQGAGGTYEQYF.